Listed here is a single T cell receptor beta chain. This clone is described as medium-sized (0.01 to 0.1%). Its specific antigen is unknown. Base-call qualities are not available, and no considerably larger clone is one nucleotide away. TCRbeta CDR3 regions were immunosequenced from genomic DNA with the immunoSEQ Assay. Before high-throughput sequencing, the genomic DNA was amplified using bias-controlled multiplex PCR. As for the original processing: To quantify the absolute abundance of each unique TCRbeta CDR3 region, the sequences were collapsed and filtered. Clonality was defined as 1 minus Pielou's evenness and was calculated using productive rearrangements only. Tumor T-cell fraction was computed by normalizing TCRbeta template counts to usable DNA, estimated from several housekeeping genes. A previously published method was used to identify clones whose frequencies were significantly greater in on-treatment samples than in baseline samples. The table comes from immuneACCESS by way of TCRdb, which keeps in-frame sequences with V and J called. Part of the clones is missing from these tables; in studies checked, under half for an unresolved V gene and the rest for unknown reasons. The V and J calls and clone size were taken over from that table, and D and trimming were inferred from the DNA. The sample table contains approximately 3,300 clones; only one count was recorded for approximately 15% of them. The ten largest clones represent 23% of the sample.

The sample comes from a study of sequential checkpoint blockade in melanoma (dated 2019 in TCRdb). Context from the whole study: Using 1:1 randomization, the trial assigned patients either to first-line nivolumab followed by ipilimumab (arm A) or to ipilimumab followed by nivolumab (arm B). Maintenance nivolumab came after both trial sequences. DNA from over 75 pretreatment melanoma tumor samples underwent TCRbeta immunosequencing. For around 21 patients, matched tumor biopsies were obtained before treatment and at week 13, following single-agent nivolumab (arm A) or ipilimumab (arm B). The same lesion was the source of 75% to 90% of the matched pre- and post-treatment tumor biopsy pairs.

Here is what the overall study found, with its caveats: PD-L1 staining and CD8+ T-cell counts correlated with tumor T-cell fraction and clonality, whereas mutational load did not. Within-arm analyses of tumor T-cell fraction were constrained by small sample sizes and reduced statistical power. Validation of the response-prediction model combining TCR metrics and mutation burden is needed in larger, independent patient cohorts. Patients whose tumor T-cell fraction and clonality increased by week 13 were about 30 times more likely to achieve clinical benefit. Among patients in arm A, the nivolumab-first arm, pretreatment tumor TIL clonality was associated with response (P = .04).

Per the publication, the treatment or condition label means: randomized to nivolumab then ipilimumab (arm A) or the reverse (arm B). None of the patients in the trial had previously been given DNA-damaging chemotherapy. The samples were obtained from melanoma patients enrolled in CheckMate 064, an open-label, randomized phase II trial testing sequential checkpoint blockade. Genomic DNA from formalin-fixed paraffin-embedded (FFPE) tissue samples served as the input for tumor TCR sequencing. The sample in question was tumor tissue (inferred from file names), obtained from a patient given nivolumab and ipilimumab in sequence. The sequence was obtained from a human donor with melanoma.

The CDR3 is CASSLVGLAPDLDSTDTQYF. The nucleotide sequence is TGTGCCAGCAGCTTGGTAGGACTAGCCCCTGACCTTGATAGCACAGATACGCAGTATTTT. The V and J segments used are TRBV11-3 and TRBJ2-3; 8 junctional bases match TRBD2. CDR1 and CDR2 (SGHNT, YENEEA) derive from the germline V gene. Compared with germline, V lacks 3 bases and J lacks 0 bases; bases without a gene match: 17. Taken from cysteine to phenylalanine, the CDR3 has 20 residues. CDR3 DNA is the only sequence kept; it has 60 bases, read in frame from the first base.